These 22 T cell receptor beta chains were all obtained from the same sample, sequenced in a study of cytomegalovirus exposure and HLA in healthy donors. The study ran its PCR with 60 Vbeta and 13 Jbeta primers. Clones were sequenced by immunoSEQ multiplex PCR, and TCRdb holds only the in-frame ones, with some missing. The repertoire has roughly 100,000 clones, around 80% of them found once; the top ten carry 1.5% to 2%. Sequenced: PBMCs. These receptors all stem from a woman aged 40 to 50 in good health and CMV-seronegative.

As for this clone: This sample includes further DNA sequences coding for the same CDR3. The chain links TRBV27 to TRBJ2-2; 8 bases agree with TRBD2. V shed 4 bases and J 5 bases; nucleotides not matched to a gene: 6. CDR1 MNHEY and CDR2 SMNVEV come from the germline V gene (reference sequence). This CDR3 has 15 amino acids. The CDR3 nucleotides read TGTGCCAGCAGTTCTGGACTAGCCGGGACCGGGGAGCTGTTTTTT. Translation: CASSSGLAGTGELFF.

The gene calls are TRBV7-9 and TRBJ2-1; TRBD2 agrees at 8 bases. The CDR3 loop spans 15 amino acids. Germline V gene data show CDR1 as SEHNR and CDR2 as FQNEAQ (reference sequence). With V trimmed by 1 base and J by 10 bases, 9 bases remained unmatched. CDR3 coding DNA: TGTGCCAGCAGCTTAGAGGGAGCGGGGGTTTGGGAGCAGTTCTTC. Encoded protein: CASSLEGAGVWEQFF. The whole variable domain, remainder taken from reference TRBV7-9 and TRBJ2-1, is DTGVSQNPRHKITKRGQNVTFRCDPISEHNRLYWYRQTLGQGPEFLTYFQNEAQLEKSRLLSDRFSAERPKGSFSTLEIQRTEQGDSAMYLCASSLEGAGVWEQFFGPGTRLTVL.

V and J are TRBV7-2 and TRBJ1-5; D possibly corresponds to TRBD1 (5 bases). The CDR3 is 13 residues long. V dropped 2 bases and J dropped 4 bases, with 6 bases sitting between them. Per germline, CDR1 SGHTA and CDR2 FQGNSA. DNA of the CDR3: TGTGCCAGCAGCTTACAGGGTAATCAGCCCCAGCATTTT. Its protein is CASSLQGNQPQHF.

CDR3 DNA: TGTGCCGTATCGGGAGCACAGGGGACAGATACGCAGTATTTT. It encodes CAVSGAQGTDTQYF. V usage is TRBV10-3 and J usage is TRBJ2-3; TRBD1 is a possible D gene (7 bases). Germline V lookup: CDR1 ENHRY, CDR2 SYGVKD. The CDR3 contains 14 residues. V was trimmed by 11 bases and J by 3 bases, leaving 18 bases between them.

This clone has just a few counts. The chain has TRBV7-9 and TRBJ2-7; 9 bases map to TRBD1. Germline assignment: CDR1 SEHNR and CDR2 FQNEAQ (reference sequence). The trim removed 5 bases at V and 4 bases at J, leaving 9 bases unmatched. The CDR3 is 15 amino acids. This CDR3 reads CASSPTGTGTYEQYF. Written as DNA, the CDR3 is TGTGCCAGCAGCCCAACGGGGACAGGGACATACGAGCAGTACTTC. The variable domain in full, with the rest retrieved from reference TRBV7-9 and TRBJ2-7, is DTGVSQNPRHKITKRGQNVTFRCDPISEHNRLYWYRQTLGQGPEFLTYFQNEAQLEKSRLLSDRFSAERPKGSFSTLEIQRTEQGDSAMYLCASSPTGTGTYEQYFGPGTRLTVT.

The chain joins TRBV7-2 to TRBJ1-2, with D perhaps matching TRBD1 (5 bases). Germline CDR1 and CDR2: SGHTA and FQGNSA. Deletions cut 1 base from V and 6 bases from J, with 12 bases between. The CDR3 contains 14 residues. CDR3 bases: TGTGCCAGCAGCTTAGACGTGGGCAGGGATGGCTACACCTTC. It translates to CASSLDVGRDGYTF.

This CDR3 is CASSLEQGANSPLHF. In nucleotides, the CDR3 is TGCGCCAGCAGCTTGGAGCAGGGGGCCAATTCACCCCTCCACTTT. The chain recombines TRBV5-1 with TRBJ1-6; 8 bases fit TRBD1. Germline values: CDR1 SGHRS, CDR2 YFSETQ. The CDR3 consists of 15 residues. Trimming cost V 0 bases and J 7 bases; bases outside gene matches: 3.

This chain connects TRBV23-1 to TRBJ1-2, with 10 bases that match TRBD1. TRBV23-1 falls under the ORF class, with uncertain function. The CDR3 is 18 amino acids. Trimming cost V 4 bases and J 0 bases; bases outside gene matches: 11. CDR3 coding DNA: TGCGCCAGCAGTCCTAACCTTCGGACAGGGGGGACTAACTATGGCTACACCTTC. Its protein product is CASSPNLRTGGTNYGYTF.

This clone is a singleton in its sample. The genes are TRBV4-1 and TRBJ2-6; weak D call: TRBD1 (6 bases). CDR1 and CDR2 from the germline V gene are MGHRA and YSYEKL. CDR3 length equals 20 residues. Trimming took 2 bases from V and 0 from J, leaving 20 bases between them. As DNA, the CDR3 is TGCGCCAGCAGCCAATTTTTACGCAGGACAGTACACTCTGGGGCCAACGTCCTGACTTTC. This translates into CASSQFLRRTVHSGANVLTF.

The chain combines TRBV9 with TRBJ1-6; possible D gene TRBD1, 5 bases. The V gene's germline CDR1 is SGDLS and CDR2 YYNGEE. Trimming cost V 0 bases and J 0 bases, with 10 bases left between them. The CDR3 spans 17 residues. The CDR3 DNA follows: TGTGCCAGCAGCGTAGTAGGGGATAGCTCCTATAATTCACCCCTCCACTTT. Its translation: CASSVVGDSSYNSPLHF.

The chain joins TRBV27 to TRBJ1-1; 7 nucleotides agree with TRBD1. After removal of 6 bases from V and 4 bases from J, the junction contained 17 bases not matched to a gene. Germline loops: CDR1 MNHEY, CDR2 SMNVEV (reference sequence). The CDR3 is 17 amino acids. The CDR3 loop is CASSDLGTGVRRTEAFF. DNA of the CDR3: TGTGCCAGCAGCGACCTGGGAACAGGGGTTCGTCGCACTGAAGCTTTCTTT.

The CDR3 coding sequence is TGTGCCAGCAGTTTGGGGAGCCCTCCTGGAAACACCATATATTTT. Translated: CASSLGSPPGNTIYF. The rearrangement uses TRBV27 and TRBJ1-3, with D unresolved. The CDR3 is 15 residues long. Germline V gene data show CDR1 as MNHEY and CDR2 as SMNVEV (reference sequence). The ends were cut back, 3 bases at V and 2 bases at J, with 11 bases in the middle.

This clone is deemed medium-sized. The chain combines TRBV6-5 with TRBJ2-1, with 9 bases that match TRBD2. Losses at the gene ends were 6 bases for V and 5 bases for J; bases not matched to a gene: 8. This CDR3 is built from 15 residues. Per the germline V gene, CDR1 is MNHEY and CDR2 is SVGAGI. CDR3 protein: CASSSGGRGHNEQFF. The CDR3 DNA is TGTGCCAGCAGCTCTGGCGGGAGGGGACACAATGAGCAGTTCTTC.

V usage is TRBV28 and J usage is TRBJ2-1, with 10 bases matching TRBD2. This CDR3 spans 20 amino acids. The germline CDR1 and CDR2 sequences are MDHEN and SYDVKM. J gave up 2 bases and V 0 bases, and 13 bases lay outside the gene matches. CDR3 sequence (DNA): TGTGCCAGCAGTTTATGGCTCCTAGCGGGAGTTATGGTGACCTACAATGAGCAGTTCTTC. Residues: CASSLWLLAGVMVTYNEQFF.

DNA of the CDR3: TGTGCCAGCCAGGGAGGCAACTATGGCTACACCTTC. Translation gives CASQGGNYGYTF. The V gene is TRBV28, the J gene TRBJ1-2; D is possibly TRBD1 (5 bases). Germline V lookup: CDR1 MDHEN, CDR2 SYDVKM. Deletions cut 8 bases from V and 2 bases from J, with 9 bases between. This CDR3 region has 12 residues.

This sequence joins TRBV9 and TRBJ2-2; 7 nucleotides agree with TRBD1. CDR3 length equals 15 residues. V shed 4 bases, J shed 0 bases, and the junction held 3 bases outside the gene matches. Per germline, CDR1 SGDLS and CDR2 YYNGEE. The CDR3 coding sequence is TGTGCCAGCAGCCGAGGGGGCTCGAACACCGGGGAGCTGTTTTTT. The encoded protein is CASSRGGSNTGELFF.

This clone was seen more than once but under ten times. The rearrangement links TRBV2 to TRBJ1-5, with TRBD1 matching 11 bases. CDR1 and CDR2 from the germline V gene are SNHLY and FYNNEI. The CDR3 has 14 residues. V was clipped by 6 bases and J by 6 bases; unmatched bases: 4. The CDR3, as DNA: TGTGCCAGCAGGCGGACAGGGGGCGTTCAGCCCCAGCATTTT. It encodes CASRRTGGVQPQHF.

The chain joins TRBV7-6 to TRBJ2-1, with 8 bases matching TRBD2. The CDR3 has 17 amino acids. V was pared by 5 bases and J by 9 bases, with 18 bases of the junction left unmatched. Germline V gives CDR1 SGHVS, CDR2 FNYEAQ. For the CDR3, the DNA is TGTGCCAGCAGCCCCAGAACGGGACTAGGAGGGGTGGGTGAGCAGTTCTTC. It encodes CASSPRTGLGGVGEQFF.

The DNA of the CDR3 is TGTGCCTGGAGTGTGCGGGACGAGCAGTACTTC. Translated: CAWSVRDEQYF. V and J are TRBV30 and TRBJ2-7, with TRBD2 as a possible D gene (5 bases). V dropped 0 bases and J dropped 5 bases, with 5 bases sitting between them. Germline V gives CDR1 GTSNPN, CDR2 SVGIG (reference sequence). The length of the CDR3 is 11 residues.

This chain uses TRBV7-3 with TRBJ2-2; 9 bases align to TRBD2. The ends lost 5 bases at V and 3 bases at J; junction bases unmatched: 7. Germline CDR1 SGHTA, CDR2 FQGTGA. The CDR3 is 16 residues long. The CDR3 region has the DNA TGTGCCAGCAGCCAGACTAGCGGCATCTACACCGGGGAGCTGTTTTTT. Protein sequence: CASSQTSGIYTGELFF.

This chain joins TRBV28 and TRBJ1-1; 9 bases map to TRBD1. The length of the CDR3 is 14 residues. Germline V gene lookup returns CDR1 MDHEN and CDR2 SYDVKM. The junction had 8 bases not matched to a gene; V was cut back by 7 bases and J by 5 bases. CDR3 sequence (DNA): TGTGCCAGCACTTTGGGACAGGGAGGAACTGAAGCTTTCTTT. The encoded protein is CASTLGQGGTEAFF.

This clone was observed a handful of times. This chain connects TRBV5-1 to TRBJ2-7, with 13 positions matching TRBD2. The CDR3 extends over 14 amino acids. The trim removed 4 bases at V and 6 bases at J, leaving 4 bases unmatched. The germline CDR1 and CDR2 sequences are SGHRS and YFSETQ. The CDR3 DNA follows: TGCGCCAGCAGCAGCGGACTAGCGGGAGTCGAGCAGTACTTC. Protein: CASSSGLAGVEQYF.